These T cell receptor beta chains were read from a single sample in a study of metastatic and nonmetastatic thyroid tumors. TCRdb reassembled clones from the PCR reads with MiXCR. The sample includes 39,000 or so clones, around 43% of them seen just once. Source material: tumor tissue. Receptors originate from a male donor with papillary thyroid cancer or a benign thyroid nodule (not recorded which). Some clones in this sample may be carry-over from other donors' samples. The CDR3 runs from the conserved cysteine through the conserved F or W. A D gene is named only where the DNA matches it firmly. Clone size appears in some rows only: once, few, many, or a class for an expanded clone.

clone size	V gene	J gene	D gene	CDR3 DNA	CDR3 protein
few	TRBV5-5	TRBJ2-5	TRBD1	TGTGCCAGCAATCCCCACAGGGGGGCCTATCAAGAGACCCAGTACTTC	CASNPHRGAYQETQYF
-	TRBV11-2	TRBJ2-7	TRBD1	TGTGCCAGCAGCCAAATACCTAGGGCAGGGGGCGACGAGCAGTACTTC	CASSQIPRAGGDEQYF
many	TRBV6-1	TRBJ2-7	TRBD1	TGTGCCAGCAGGGCGGGACAGGGGAACCACGAGCAGTACTTC	CASRAGQGNHEQYF
-	TRBV12-3/TRBV12-4	TRBJ2-3	TRBD2	TGTGCCAGCAGCCCGTCCTTAGCGGGAGCTGGAGATACGCAGTATTTT	CASSPSLAGAGDTQYF
few	TRBV6-5	TRBJ2-7	TRBD1	TGTGCCAGCAGTTATGGGACAGGGGGTTACGAGCAGTACTTC	CASSYGTGGYEQYF
few	TRBV5-1	TRBJ2-7	TRBD2	TGCGCCAGCAGCTTGGCCGGGCTAGCGGGGCCCTACGAGCAGTACTTC	CASSLAGLAGPYEQYF
-	TRBV9	TRBJ2-3	-	TGTGCCAGCAGCGTAGACGGGAGCACAGATACGCAGTATTTT	CASSVDGSTDTQYF
-	TRBV2	TRBJ2-7	-	TGTGCCAGCAGAACAGGACAGTCTGCCTACGAGCAGTACTTC	CASRTGQSAYEQYF
-	TRBV5-1	TRBJ1-6	-	TGCGCCATCAGCTTGGCCCTCAGGGGTGAACCCCTCCACTTT	CAISLALRGEPLHF
-	TRBV20-1	TRBJ2-7	TRBD1	TGCAGTGCTCACAGGGGTGGGAACGAGCAGTACTTC	CSAHRGGNEQYF
few	TRBV2	TRBJ2-7	TRBD1	TGTGCCAGCAGTGAAGCCGGGACAGGCTACGAGCAGTACTTC	CASSEAGTGYEQYF
-	TRBV7-8	TRBJ1-2	-	TGTGCCAGCAGCTTAGTCGAGGGCGGCTATGGCTACACCTTC	CASSLVEGGYGYTF
-	TRBV27	TRBJ2-6	-	TGTGCCAGCAGTTACTTAGGATGGTCTGGGGCCAACGTCCTGACTTTC	CASSYLGWSGANVLTF
-	TRBV3-1	TRBJ2-7	TRBD1	TGTGCCAGCAGCCACGGACAGGGGGGCAACGAGCAGTACTTC	CASSHGQGGNEQYF
few	TRBV28	TRBJ1-1	-	TGTGCCAGCAGTTTGATCGGTCCTGAAGCTTTCTTT	CASSLIGPEAFF
-	TRBV19	TRBJ2-7	-	TGTGCCAGTAGTATAGATCCCAAGGGCTACGGCTACGAGCAGTACTTC	CASSIDPKGYGYEQYF
few	TRBV27	TRBJ1-4	-	TGTGCCAGCAGTTTTAGGGGAGCGGGGAAACTGTTTTTT	CASSFRGAGKLFF
-	TRBV11-2	TRBJ2-7	-	TGTGCCAGCAGCACTCAAGGCGGGACTTTCTCCTACGAGCAGTACTTC	CASSTQGGTFSYEQYF
-	TRBV30	TRBJ1-2	TRBD1	TGTGCCTGGGAAGGACAGGTGATTGGCTACACCTTC	CAWEGQVIGYTF
-	TRBV10-3	TRBJ2-1	TRBD2	TGTGCCATCAGGGGGGGGGATGTCAATGAGCAGTTCTTC	CAIRGGDVNEQFF
few	TRBV27	TRBJ1-5	-	TGTGCCAGCGCTCAGGTGTTAAATCAGCCCCAGCATTTT	CASAQVLNQPQHF
few	TRBV9	TRBJ2-1	-	TGTGCCAGCAGCCCCGCCTACAGGAACAATGAGCAGTTCTTC	CASSPAYRNNEQFF
-	TRBV11-2	TRBJ2-7	TRBD1	TGTGCCAGCAGTAACTACAGGGGGCGCGGCTACGAGCAGTACTTC	CASSNYRGRGYEQYF
-	TRBV6-4	TRBJ2-1	-	TGTGCCAGCAGTGACTCGATGGGGGATCCCTACAATGAGCAGTTCTTC	CASSDSMGDPYNEQFF
-	TRBV20-1	TRBJ2-7	TRBD2	TGCAGTGCGTATATGCCGGGAGGGTACGAGCAGTACTTC	CSAYMPGGYEQYF
-	TRBV30	TRBJ2-2	-	TGTGCCTGGAGTGTCCTAGTTAGCGGGGAGCTGTTTTTT	CAWSVLVSGELFF
once	TRBV5-1	TRBJ1-2	-	TGCGCCAGCAGCCCGGATTACTCCGGCTACACCTTC	CASSPDYSGYTF
-	TRBV24-1	TRBJ2-1	TRBD1	TGTGCCACCAGTGATCCCGGGACAGGGTCCAATGAGCAGTTCTTC	CATSDPGTGSNEQFF
few	TRBV4-1	TRBJ2-5	-	TGCGCCAGCAGCCAAGTTTCCGGGGAAGAGACCCAGTACTTC	CASSQVSGEETQYF
-	TRBV5-1	TRBJ2-2	-	TGCGCCAGCAGCAACACAGGGCAGAGTACCGGGGAGCTGTTTTTT	CASSNTGQSTGELFF
few	TRBV6-2/TRBV6-3	TRBJ1-1	-	TGTGCCAGCAGCCAATCGCTGTACAGGGCTCCGAACACTGAAGCTTTCTTT	CASSQSLYRAPNTEAFF
-	TRBV20-1	TRBJ1-1	-	TGCAGTGCTAGACAGGTCTTCTCCTACACTGAAGCTTTCTTT	CSARQVFSYTEAFF
few	TRBV6-8	TRBJ2-7	TRBD1	TGTGCCAGCAGGCCTGGGACAGGAACATTCTACGAGCAGTACTTC	CASRPGTGTFYEQYF
-	TRBV5-6	TRBJ1-1	-	TGTGCCAGCAGCTGGACAGCCGAAGAAGCTTTCTTT	CASSWTAEEAFF
-	TRBV11-3	TRBJ2-7	-	TGTGCCAGTCGTAAGGCTAGCGTGGGAAGCTCCTACGAGCAGTACTTC	CASRKASVGSSYEQYF
-	TRBV5-1	TRBJ1-3	-	TGCGCCAGCAGCTTGTCAGGGCCAGGAAACACCATATATTTT	CASSLSGPGNTIYF
once	TRBV11-2	TRBJ1-5	TRBD1	TGTGCCAGCAGCGACCGGGACAGGGGGTCCAATCAGCCCCAGCATTTT	CASSDRDRGSNQPQHF
-	TRBV6-2/TRBV6-3	TRBJ2-3	TRBD2	TGTGCCAGCAGTTACTCCGGGAGGGGGACAGATACGCAGTATTTT	CASSYSGRGTDTQYF
few	TRBV12-3/TRBV12-4	TRBJ2-3	TRBD2	TGTGCCAGCGGGATGGGTAGCGGGAGGGCCGTTGCAGATACGCAGTATTTT	CASGMGSGRAVADTQYF
-	TRBV4-1	TRBJ1-2	-	TGCGCCAGCAGCCTATTCGGCGTAGGAGGCTACACCTTC	CASSLFGVGGYTF
once	TRBV7-2	TRBJ1-2	-	TGTGCCAGCAGCTTAGATGAGAGTCACGCGGGCTACACCTTC	CASSLDESHAGYTF
-	TRBV6-2/TRBV6-3	TRBJ2-7	TRBD1	TGTGCCAGCAGTTACGGGACAGGGGGCCCCTACGAGCAGTACTTC	CASSYGTGGPYEQYF
few	TRBV7-3	TRBJ1-2	-	TGTGCCAGCCCCTTCTACACCTTC	CASPFYTF
-	TRBV20-1	TRBJ2-1	-	TGCAGTGCTAGAGTTCACGGCAGGGGGGAGGGCCGCAATGAGCAGTTCTTC	CSARVHGRGEGRNEQFF
-	TRBV6-1	TRBJ1-1	-	TGTGCCAGCAGTCCCCGACAGGCCGTTGGCACTGAAGCTTTCTTT	CASSPRQAVGTEAFF
-	TRBV20-1	TRBJ1-2	-	TGCAGTGCTAGTCGCGATGGCAGCGGGGGCGGTGGCTACACCTTC	CSASRDGSGGGGYTF
once	TRBV20-1	TRBJ2-1	-	TGCAGTGCTAGAGTGATAACCTACAATGAGCAGTTCTTC	CSARVITYNEQFF
-	TRBV19	TRBJ2-2	-	TGTGCCAGTAGAGCTGCGAACACCGGGGAGCTGTTTTTT	CASRAANTGELFF
medium-sized	TRBV9	TRBJ1-1	-	TGTGCCAGCAGCGCAGACCTCCGGGACTCTGAAGCTTTCTTT	CASSADLRDSEAFF
-	TRBV12-3/TRBV12-4	TRBJ2-1	TRBD2	TGTGCCAGCAGTTTAGTGGGAGGGCCCGGCGATGAGCAGTTCTTC	CASSLVGGPGDEQFF
few	TRBV12-5	TRBJ2-2	TRBD2	TGTGCTAGTGGTTTGAGTAGGGGAGGGAGCACCGGGGAGCTGTTTTTT	CASGLSRGGSTGELFF
-	TRBV2	TRBJ1-6	-	TGTGCCAGCAGTGAAGTTTATTCACCCCTCCACTTT	CASSEVYSPLHF
-	TRBV30	TRBJ1-2	-	TGTGCCTGGAGTACCCTAGGCGGCTACACCTTC	CAWSTLGGYTF
-	TRBV9	TRBJ2-3	-	TGTGCCAGCAGCGAAAGGTTGGGAATAGATACGCAGTATTTT	CASSERLGIDTQYF